One and the same sample provided the 18 T cell receptor beta chains below, sequenced in a study of CXCR3-negative and CXCR3-positive naive CD8 T cells. The libraries of TRB cDNA were constructed through 5' RACE using UMI labels. Using the 5' RACE reads, TCRdb records one entry per CDR3 protein without DNA. This table lists roughly 7,100 distinct CDR3 sequences. The sequencing input was naive CXCR3- CD8+ T cells from blood. This sample's subset: CD45RO-CCR7+CD27+CD95- naive CD8+ T cells lacking CXCR3 (TNR3-). These receptors all stem from a human donor in good health. Some clones in this sample may be carry-over from other donors' samples.

V usage is TRBV6-2 or TRBV6-3 and J usage is TRBJ2-7. CDR3 length: 13 amino acids. Germline V lookup: CDR1 MNHEY, CDR2 SVGEGT. CDR3 loop: CASSSTESYEQYF.

The chain recombines TRBV29-1 with TRBJ2-7. CDR1 is SQVTM, CDR2 ANQGSEA, per germline. The CDR3 extends over 11 amino acids. The CDR3 is CSVETEEGQYF.

This clonotype is called medium-sized (0.01 to 0.1%) based on its frequency. V usage is TRBV29-1 and J usage is TRBJ2-5; TCRdb proposes TRBD2, but this gene call is untestable without DNA. CDR1 and CDR2 (germline): SQVTM, ANQGSEA. The CDR3 extends over 16 amino acids. CDR3: CSTRPVAGEDQETQYF.

The chain carries TRBV2 and TRBJ2-3; with no DNA, the TCRdb D assignment of TRBD2 cannot be verified. CDR1 and CDR2 from the germline V gene are SNHLY and FYNNEI. This CDR3 spans 16 amino acids. CDR3 protein: CASSIGLADRWDTQYF.

This clonotype shows up as medium-sized (0.01 to 0.1%) by frequency. This sequence joins TRBV29-1 and TRBJ2-5; TCRdb picks TRBD2, but there is no DNA to check that call. The CDR3 spans 16 residues. Germline V lookup: CDR1 SQVTM, CDR2 ANQGSEA. The CDR3 reads CSVEPYQPGVAETQYF.

V is TRBV3-1 and J is TRBJ2-7; TCRdb proposes TRBD1, but this gene call is untestable without DNA. The CDR3 runs to 16 residues. Germline CDR1 reads LGHDT; CDR2 reads YNNKEL (reference sequence). The CDR3 region is CASSQDTTGHSSEQYF.

This clonotype is deemed medium-sized by its frequency. Here the CDR3 reads CASSSLDRAFYEQYF. The V call is TRBV7-9, the J call TRBJ2-7; TCRdb's D call of TRBD1 is untestable without DNA. Germline V gives CDR1 SEHNR, CDR2 FQNEAQ (reference sequence). There are 15 residues in the CDR3.

The chain links TRBV13 to TRBJ2-1; TCRdb names TRBD2, which stays unverified in the absence of DNA. Germline lookup yields CDR1 PRHDT and CDR2 FYEKMQ (reference sequence). CDR3 length: 13 residues. Here the CDR3 reads CASKLVGGHEQFF.

The chain combines TRBV7-9 with TRBJ2-5; TCRdb lists TRBD1, though no DNA is available to test this call. This CDR3 has 15 residues. Germline V CDR1 and CDR2: SEHNR, FQNEAQ (reference sequence). CDR3: CASSASGGHQETQYF. The variable domain in full, with the rest retrieved from reference TRBV7-9 and TRBJ2-5, is DTGVSQNPRHKITKRGQNVTFRCDPISEHNRLYWYRQTLGQGPEFLTYFQNEAQLEKSRLLSDRFSAERPKGSFSTLEIQRTEQGDSAMYLCASSASGGHQETQYFGPGTRLLVL.

This clonotype is deemed medium-sized by its frequency. V usage is TRBV28 and J usage is TRBJ2-2; with no DNA, the TCRdb D assignment of TRBD1 cannot be verified. The CDR3 has 14 residues. Per germline, CDR1 MDHEN and CDR2 SYDVKM. CDR3: CASMPWATDGELFF.

The chain recombines TRBV29-1 with TRBJ2-4. Per the germline V gene, CDR1 is SQVTM and CDR2 is ANQGSEA. The CDR3 has 14 residues. CDR3 sequence: CSVVPGLAKNIQYF. Filled out from reference TRBV29-1 and TRBJ2-4, the complete variable domain reads SAVISQKPSRDICQRGTSLTIQCQVDSQVTMMFWYRQQPGQSLTLIATANQGSEATYESGFVIDKFPISRPNLTFSTLTVSNMSPEDSSIYLCSVVPGLAKNIQYFGAGTRLSVL.

The chain combines TRBV20-1 with TRBJ1-1; the TCRdb D gene call, TRBD1, has no DNA to confirm it. The CDR3 extends over 15 amino acids. Germline assignment: CDR1 DFQATT and CDR2 SNEGSKA (reference sequence). CDR3: CSARDLRAGDTEAFF.

By frequency, this clonotype is medium-sized. The CDR3 sequence: CASSRTGAVSTEAFF. The chain uses TRBV14 and TRBJ1-1; with no DNA, the TCRdb D assignment of TRBD1 cannot be verified. CDR1 is SGHDN, CDR2 FVKESK, per germline. The CDR3 is made up of 15 amino acids.

The V gene is TRBV2, the J gene TRBJ1-1. Germline values: CDR1 SNHLY, CDR2 FYNNEI. This CDR3 comprises 15 residues. CDR3 sequence: CASSEEQPMNTEAFF.

The V call is TRBV29-1, the J call TRBJ2-7. Per germline, CDR1 SQVTM and CDR2 ANQGSEA. The CDR3 totals 13 residues. The CDR3 loop is CSVSQQLSYEQYF.

The genes are TRBV21-1 and TRBJ2-5; absent DNA, TCRdb's TRBD1 call cannot be checked. TRBV21-1 is assigned pseudogene status. This CDR3 has 14 residues. The CDR3 loop reads CASSRTGSSYEQYF.

The genes are TRBV20-1 and TRBJ2-1. The CDR3 has 15 residues. The V gene's germline CDR1 is DFQATT and CDR2 SNEGSKA (reference sequence). This chain's CDR3 is CSASEIIITRLEQFF.

Considering frequency, this clonotype is medium-sized. The chain combines TRBV6-5 with TRBJ1-2. This CDR3 is 13 amino acids long. Germline loops: CDR1 MNHEY, CDR2 SVGAGI. CDR3 in amino acids: CASRMALDYGYTF.